Detailed here is one TCR beta chain. The data were obtained in a study of blood T cell repertoires in COVID-19. Across the study: Nucleic acid was either cDNA or gDNA, and it came from T cells, B-cell-depleted T cells, or PBMCs.

Authors' data handling: Estimates of nucleated cell counts were drawn from the amplification of reference gene primers. Here immunoSEQ multiplex PCR was the method, and the copy in TCRdb shows in-frame clones only, minus some. That table is the source of V, J and clone size, and D and trimming were worked out from the DNA. The table lists some 120,000 clones, around 89% of them singletons. V dropped 0 bases and J dropped 4 bases, with 7 bases sitting between them. The germline CDR1 and CDR2 sequences are SGHTA and FQGNSA. CDR3 size: 13 residues. This clonotype was sampled from a human donor with acute or convalescent COVID-19. The donor label of this sample is uncertain. Material: peripheral blood. This rearrangement joins TRBV7-2 to TRBJ2-7; the D is unclear. CDR3 amino acids: CASSLAWQYEQYF. In DNA, the CDR3 is TGTGCCAGCAGCTTAGCATGGCAGTACGAGCAGTACTTC.